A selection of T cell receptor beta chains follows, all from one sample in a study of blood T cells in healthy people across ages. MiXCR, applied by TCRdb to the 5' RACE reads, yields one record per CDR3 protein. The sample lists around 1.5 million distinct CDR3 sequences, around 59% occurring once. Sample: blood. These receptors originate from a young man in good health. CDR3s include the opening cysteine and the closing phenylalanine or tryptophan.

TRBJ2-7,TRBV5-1,CASSPIGQGGYEQYF
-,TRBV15,CATSSAGVGETQYF
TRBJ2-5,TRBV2,CASSREPEETQYF
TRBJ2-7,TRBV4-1,CTSSKAGSYEQYF
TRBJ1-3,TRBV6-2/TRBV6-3,CASGLGVSGNTIYF
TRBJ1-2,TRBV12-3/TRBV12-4,CASSDNRGQSGYTF
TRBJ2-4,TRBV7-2,CASSQKSIQYF
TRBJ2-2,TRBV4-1,CASSHGTSGGPVTGELFF
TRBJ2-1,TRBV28,CASGQLWGEQFF
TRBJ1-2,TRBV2,CASSASSPGNGYTF
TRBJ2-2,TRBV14,CASKRGANTGELFF
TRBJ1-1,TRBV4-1,CASSQAIGMNTEAFF
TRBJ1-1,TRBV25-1,CASSMTGGVTEAFF
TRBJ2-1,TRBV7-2,CASSRLAGQYNEQFF
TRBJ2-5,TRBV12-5,CASAQGQETQYF
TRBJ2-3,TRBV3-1,CASSQRDPDTQYF
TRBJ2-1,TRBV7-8,CASSLILANYNEQFF
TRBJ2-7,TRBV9,CASSSGGSGYTYEQYF
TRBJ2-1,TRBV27,CASSLENYNEQFF
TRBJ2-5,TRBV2,CASSVAAPEELQYF
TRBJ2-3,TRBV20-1,CGARPSTDTQYF
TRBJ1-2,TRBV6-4,CASKVESSLNYGYTF
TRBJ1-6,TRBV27,CASRAGQPFNSPLHF
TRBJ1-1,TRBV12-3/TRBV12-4,CASSPGPREAFF
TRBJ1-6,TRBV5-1,CASSRLPSQGSSYNSPLHF
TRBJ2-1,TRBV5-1,CASSLGGTEDNEQFF
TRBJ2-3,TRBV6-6,CASSYPDTPDTQYF
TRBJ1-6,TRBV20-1,CSASLTQGRNSPLHF
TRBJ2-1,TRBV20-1,CSARGDEASGKWSSYNEQFF
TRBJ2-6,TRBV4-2,CASSQEASFSGANVLTF
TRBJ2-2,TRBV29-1,CSVGPQNTGELFF
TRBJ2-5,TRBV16,CASSQSGGRDSYVQYF
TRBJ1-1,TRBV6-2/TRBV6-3,CASSDHSVPEAFF
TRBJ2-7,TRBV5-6,CASSVDGPYEQYF
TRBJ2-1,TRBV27,CASSISHRNEQFF
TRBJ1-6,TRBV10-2,CASSESLGGADSPLHF
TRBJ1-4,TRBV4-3,CASSQGQGRGSGEKLFF
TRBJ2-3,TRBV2,CASSELASGSTDTQYF
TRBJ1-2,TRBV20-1,CSARDPSGFRGYTF
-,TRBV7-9,CASSFHGKNIQYF
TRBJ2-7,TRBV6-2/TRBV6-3,CASRTVGYEQYF
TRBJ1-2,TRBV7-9,CASSFDSIGYGYTF
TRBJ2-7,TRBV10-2,CASSNERGLGSYEQYF
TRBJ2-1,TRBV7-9,CASSLDRSRKGNEQFF
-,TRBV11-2,CASSLAGGMRGTQYF
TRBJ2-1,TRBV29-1,CSVGPLGAGAYNEQFF
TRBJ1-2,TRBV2,CASNPRDNYNYGYTF
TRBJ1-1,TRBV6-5,CASSYAGLGEAFF
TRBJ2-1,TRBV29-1,CSSDGTSYNEQFF
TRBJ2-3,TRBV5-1,CASSYGETHTDTQYF
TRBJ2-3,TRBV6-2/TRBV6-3,CASFSGTGGTDTQYF
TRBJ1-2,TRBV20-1,CSAPPAGQGRRGYTF
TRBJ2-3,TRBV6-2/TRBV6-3,CASSYSTGGRSSDTQYF
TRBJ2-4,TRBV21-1,CASSKPRLAGPKSKNIQYF
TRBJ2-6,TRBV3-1,CASSQDFSGANVLTF